These 26 T cell receptor beta chains share one sample of origin, sequenced in a study of T cells after yellow fever vaccination. TCRdb reprocessed the 5' RACE reads via MiXCR and lists one record per CDR3 protein. The data hold hundreds of thousands of distinct CDR3 sequences, with about 17% observed a single time. The sample in question was PBMCs, obtained before the yellow fever booster vaccination. Receptors were obtained from a man in his late teens or twenties who received the YFV17D yellow fever vaccine.

The chain has TRBV20-1 and TRBJ2-7; a possible D gene is TRBD1 (6 bases). Trimming shortened V by 8 bases and J by 0 bases, and 14 bases separated the two germline ends. The CDR3 sequence is 13 residues long. Germline V CDR1 and CDR2: DFQATT, SNEGSKA (reference sequence). DNA for the CDR3: TGCAGTATGACAGGACGTCCCTCCTACGAGCAGTACTTC. Its translation: CSMTGRPSYEQYF.

This clonotype showed up just a few times. The J gene is TRBJ2-3, the V gene TRBV15; D unresolved. The CDR3 has 12 amino acids. Trimming shortened V by 0 bases and J by 8 bases, and 6 bases separated the two germline ends. Germline CDR1 LNHNV, CDR2 YYDKDF (reference sequence). The CDR3 DNA is TGTGCCACCAGCAGAGATTATGGTACGCAGTATTTT. This gives the protein CATSRDYGTQYF. The full variable domain, rest sourced from reference TRBV15 and TRBJ2-3, is DAMVIQNPRYQVTQFGKPVTLSCSQTLNHNVMYWYQQKSSQAPKLLFHYYDKDFNNEADTPDNFQSRRPNTSFCFLDIRSPGLGDTAMYLCATSRDYGTQYFGPGTRLTVL.

This clonotype was detected a few times. The DNA for the CDR3 is TGTGCCAGCAGTGGGGACAGGGCCAACAATGAGCAGTTCTTC. Residues: CASSGDRANNEQFF. J is TRBJ2-1 and V is TRBV6-6; the match to TRBD1 covers 9 bases. Germline V lookup: CDR1 MNHNY, CDR2 SVGAGI (reference sequence). CDR3 length: 14 amino acids. The junction had 4 bases not matched to a gene; V was cut back by 5 bases and J by 5 bases.

This clonotype was seen only a few times. The CDR3, as DNA: TGTGCCAGCGGCGGGCAGAACAATGAGCAGTTCTTC. Encoded protein: CASGGQNNEQFF. V gene TRBV9 combines with J gene TRBJ2-1; the D gene is possibly TRBD2 (5 bases). From germline, CDR1 is SGDLS and CDR2 YYNGEE. The CDR3 consists of 12 residues. V was pared by 7 bases and J by 5 bases, with 10 bases between.

The sample holds a few counts of this clonotype. The chain carries TRBV7-9 and TRBJ2-3; 8 positions match TRBD2. V trimming: 5 bases; J trimming: 4 bases; junction bases outside the gene matches: 5. This CDR3 contains 14 residues. The V gene's germline CDR1 is SEHNR and CDR2 FQNEAQ (reference sequence). The CDR3 bases are TGTGCCAGCAGCGGGGGACTAGGGGCAGATACGCAGTATTTT. This translates into CASSGGLGADTQYF. Variable domain in full (rest from reference TRBV7-9 and TRBJ2-3): DTGVSQNPRHKITKRGQNVTFRCDPISEHNRLYWYRQTLGQGPEFLTYFQNEAQLEKSRLLSDRFSAERPKGSFSTLEIQRTEQGDSAMYLCASSGGLGADTQYFGPGTRLTVL.

This chain connects TRBV30 to TRBJ1-3; TRBD1 is a possible D gene (5 bases). This CDR3 has 13 amino acids. Trimming pared 8 bases from V and 3 bases from J, leaving 14 bases between. The germline V gene has CDR1 GTSNPN and CDR2 SVGIG (reference sequence). DNA for the CDR3: TGTGCCAGCGGGACCGCCTTTGGAAACACCATATATTTT. Translating gives CASGTAFGNTIYF.

V usage is TRBV19 and J usage is TRBJ2-5; D might be TRBD1 or TRBD2, each matching 5 bases. This CDR3 comprises 17 residues. CDR1 LNHDA and CDR2 SQIVND come from the germline V gene (reference sequence). V dropped 5 bases and J dropped 5 bases, with 24 bases sitting between them. The CDR3 region is CASSPNPIGTKRETQYF. CDR3 DNA sequence: TGTGCCAGTAGTCCAAACCCGATCGGGACCAAGCGGGAGACCCAGTACTTC.

There are a few counts of this clonotype. The chain is built from TRBV6-2 or TRBV6-3 and TRBJ1-6; D remains ambiguous. Trimming stripped 2 bases from V and 8 bases from J, with 4 bases between. Germline V gene data show CDR1 as MNHEY and CDR2 as SVGEGT. The CDR3 consists of 12 residues. The CDR3 here is CASSYGDSPLHF. CDR3 nucleotide sequence: TGTGCCAGCAGTTACGGGGATTCACCCCTCCACTTT.

This clonotype occurred a few times. V usage is TRBV24-1 and J usage is TRBJ1-1; D is uncertain. CDR3 length equals 13 residues. V shed 4 bases and J shed 6 bases, with 11 bases lying between them. The V gene's germline CDR1 is KGHDR and CDR2 SFDVKD. The CDR3 bases are TGTGCCACCAGTGACCGGGCTGGAGCTGAAGCTTTCTTT. This encodes CATSDRAGAEAFF.

This clonotype was detected a few times. The genes are TRBV12-3 or TRBV12-4 and TRBJ1-5, with D uncertain. Trimming took 6 bases from V and 6 from J, leaving 9 bases between them. The CDR3 is 12 amino acids. Written as DNA, the CDR3 is TGTGCCAGCAGCACTAGGATTCAGCCCCAGCATTTT. Its protein is CASSTRIQPQHF.

The rearrangement joins TRBV11-2 to TRBJ2-3, with TRBD2 matching 7 bases. Germline loops: CDR1 SGHAT, CDR2 FQNNGV. The junction had 8 bases not matched to a gene; V was cut back by 0 bases and J by 2 bases. The CDR3 is made up of 17 amino acids. The CDR3 reads CASSLDGAGIPTDTQYF. CDR3 DNA sequence: TGTGCCAGCAGCTTAGATGGAGCGGGGATCCCCACAGATACGCAGTATTTT.

About this clonotype: An end of the junction does not agree with germline; a read error may underlie this. This chain connects TRBV6-7 to TRBJ1-1; TRBD1 matches at 8 bases. TRBV6-7 falls under the ORF class, with uncertain function. The CDR3 is made up of 15 amino acids. The CDR3 sequence is CASSPGQAWNTEALF. In DNA form, the CDR3 reads TGTGCCAGCAGTCCGGGACAGGCCTGGAACACTGAAGCTTTATTT.

This clonotype was found a few times. The genes are TRBV27 and TRBJ2-7; TRBD1 aligns across 8 bases. The CDR3 is made up of 13 amino acids. Per germline, CDR1 MNHEY and CDR2 SMNVEV (reference sequence). V lost 5 bases, J lost 3 bases, and 3 bases stayed unmatched. Here the CDR3 DNA reads TGTGCCAGCAGTCCCAGGGGGCTCTACGAGCAGTACGTC. As protein: CASSPRGLYEQYV.

This clonotype was counted only a few times. The chain links TRBV12-5 to TRBJ1-1; weak D call: TRBD1 (6 bases). The ends were cut back, 3 bases at V and 5 bases at J, with 19 bases in the middle. Germline assignment: CDR1 LGHNT and CDR2 FRNRAP. The CDR3 is 16 amino acids. Here the CDR3 DNA reads TGTGCTAGTGGTTTCTCCGTCAGGGGCGCGTTGACTGAAGCTTTCTTT. Translation gives CASGFSVRGALTEAFF.

This clonotype turned up a few times. The V and J genes are TRBV9 and TRBJ2-6; no reliable D call. V was pared by 0 bases and J by 1 base, with 14 bases between. Per germline, CDR1 SGDLS and CDR2 YYNGEE. The CDR3 is made up of 18 amino acids. The CDR3 nucleotides are TGTGCCAGCAGCGTAGCTACGGCGGTAGGTTCTGGGGCCAACGTCCTGACTTTC. Translated, it gives CASSVATAVGSGANVLTF.

The chain combines TRBV12-3 or TRBV12-4 with TRBJ2-1, with D hard to call. Trimming removed 5 bases at V and 6 bases at J, with 5 bases between. This CDR3 has 11 amino acids. CDR3 bases: TGTGCCAGCAGTAATATCAATGAGCAGTTCTTC. Encoded protein: CASSNINEQFF.

This clonotype was seen only a few times. V is TRBV4-2 and J is TRBJ2-2; 12 nucleotides align to TRBD2. CDR1 LGHNA and CDR2 YNFKEQ come from the germline V gene. After removal of 0 bases from V and 6 bases from J, the junction contained 5 bases not matched to a gene. The CDR3 runs 17 residues. DNA of the CDR3: TGTGCCAGCAGCCAAGAACTAGCGGGGGGCGCCGCCGGGGAGCTGTTTTTT. Amino acids: CASSQELAGGAAGELFF.

The chain is built from TRBV9 and TRBJ2-1, with D possibly TRBD1 on 6 matching bases. The germline V gene has CDR1 SGDLS and CDR2 YYNGEE. The CDR3 consists of 16 residues. V shed 4 bases and J shed 4 bases, with 18 bases lying between them. CDR3 in DNA: TGTGCCAGCAGCTCAAAGGGCGGCAGGGGTTACAATGAGCAGTTCTTC. It is translated as CASSSKGGRGYNEQFF. Full variable domain (rest looked up from reference TRBV9 and TRBJ2-1): DSGVTQTPKHLITATGQRVTLRCSPRSGDLSVYWYQQSLDQGLQFLIQYYNGEERAKGNILERFSAQQFPDLHSELNLSSLELGDSALYFCASSSKGGRGYNEQFFGPGTRLTVL.

The V gene is TRBV5-1, the J gene TRBJ2-5, with 9 bases matching TRBD1. Looked up from germline, CDR1 is SGHRS and CDR2 is YFSETQ. The CDR3 totals 15 residues. The V gene end was trimmed by 0 bases and the J gene end by 11 bases; junction bases not matched to a gene: 11. The CDR3 DNA is TGCGCCAGCAGCTTGGGCTGGACAGGGGAGGTTTCACAGTACTTC. It codes for CASSLGWTGEVSQYF.

Concerning this clonotype itself: Its ends do not fully match the called genes, so a read error is possible. The chain is built from TRBV3-1 and TRBJ2-5, with TRBD2 matching 11 bases. The CDR3 sequence is 15 residues long. In germline, CDR1 is LGHDT, CDR2 YNNKEL (reference sequence). Here the CDR3 reads CASSVRGSLAGATTF. CDR3 nucleotide sequence: TGTGCCAGCAGCGTGCGAGGCTCACTAGCGGGGGCCACGACCTTC.

This chain links TRBV28 with TRBJ1-6, with 7 bases aligning to TRBD1. Looked up from germline, CDR1 is MDHEN and CDR2 is SYDVKM. CDR3 length: 15 residues. J lost 10 bases, V lost 5 bases, and 11 bases had no gene match. The CDR3 loop reads CASSIGQAPDSPLHF. CDR3 DNA: TGTGCCAGCAGTATAGGACAGGCCCCGGACTCACCCCTCCACTTT. Filled out from reference TRBV28 and TRBJ1-6, the complete variable domain reads DVKVTQSSRYLVKRTGEKVFLECVQDMDHENMFWYRQDPGLGLRLIYFSYDVKMKEKGDIPEGYSVSREKKERFSLILESASTNQTSMYLCASSIGQAPDSPLHFGNGTRLTVT.

V usage is TRBV7-9 and J usage is TRBJ2-2; 14 bases align to TRBD2. With V trimmed by 3 bases and J by 2 bases, 5 bases remained unmatched. This CDR3 has 18 residues. The germline CDR1 and CDR2 sequences are SEHNR and FQNEAQ (reference sequence). The CDR3 spells CASSLGTSGGPNTGELFF. The CDR3 nucleotides read TGTGCCAGCAGCTTGGGGACTAGCGGGGGCCCAAACACCGGGGAGCTGTTTTTT.

This clonotype was detected a few times. This sequence joins TRBV13 and TRBJ2-7; no definite D call. The length of the CDR3 is 15 residues. V gave up 4 bases and J gave up 2 bases, with 15 bases separating them. CDR1 is PRHDT and CDR2 is FYEKMQ in the germline V gene (reference sequence). CDR3 DNA: TGTGCCAGCAGCTCGACACGGGTCCACGCCTACGAGCAGTACTTC. Translated: CASSSTRVHAYEQYF. Variable domain in full (rest from reference TRBV13 and TRBJ2-7): AAGVIQSPRHLIKEKRETATLKCYPIPRHDTVYWYQQGPGQDPQFLISFYEKMQSDKGSIPDRFSAQQFSDYHSELNMSSLELGDSALYFCASSSTRVHAYEQYFGPGTRLTVT.

This clonotype was detected a few times. The genes are TRBV20-1 and TRBJ2-1, with D perhaps matching TRBD1 or TRBD2 (6 bases each). CDR1 is DFQATT and CDR2 is SNEGSKA in the germline V gene (reference sequence). CDR3 size: 12 residues. V was clipped by 3 bases and J by 8 bases, with 11 bases between them. CDR3 nucleotide sequence: TGCAGTGCTAGGGAGGGGGTATATGAGCAGTTCTTC. Encoded protein: CSAREGVYEQFF.

V and J are TRBV15 and TRBJ2-7; D might be TRBD1 (6 bases). Trimming took 0 bases from V and 2 from J, leaving 11 bases between them. Germline CDR1 LNHNV, CDR2 YYDKDF (reference sequence). This CDR3 spans 15 amino acids. In DNA, the CDR3 is TGTGCCACCAGCAGAGATCTCAGGGGTACCTACGAGCAGTACGTC. Translating it yields CATSRDLRGTYEQYV.

This clonotype was detected ten times or more. J is TRBJ2-6 and V is TRBV5-1; 9 bases are shared with TRBD1. Germline CDR1 is SGHRS and CDR2 is YFSETQ. V lost 2 bases, J lost 3 bases, and 6 bases stayed unmatched. This CDR3 spans 17 amino acids. For the CDR3, the DNA is TGCGCCAGCAGCTTACGGGACAGGGAAAGTGGGGCCAACGTCCTGACTTTC. Amino acids: CASSLRDRESGANVLTF.